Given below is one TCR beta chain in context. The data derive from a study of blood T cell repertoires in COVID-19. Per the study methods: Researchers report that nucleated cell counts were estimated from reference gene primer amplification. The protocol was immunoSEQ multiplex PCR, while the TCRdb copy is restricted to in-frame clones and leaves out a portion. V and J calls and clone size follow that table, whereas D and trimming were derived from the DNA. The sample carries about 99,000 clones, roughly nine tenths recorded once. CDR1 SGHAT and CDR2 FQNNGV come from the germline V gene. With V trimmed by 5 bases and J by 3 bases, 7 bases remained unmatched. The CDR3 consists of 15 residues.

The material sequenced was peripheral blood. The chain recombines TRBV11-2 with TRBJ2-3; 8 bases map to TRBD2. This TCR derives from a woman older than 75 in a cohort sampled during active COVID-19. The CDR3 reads CASSPGGKRTDTQYF. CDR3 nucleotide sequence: TGTGCCAGCAGCCCGGGGGGGAAGCGAACAGATACGCAGTATTTT. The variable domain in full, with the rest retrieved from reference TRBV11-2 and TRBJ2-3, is EAGVAQSPRYKIIEKRQSVAFWCNPISGHATLYWYQQILGQGPKLLIQFQNNGVVDDSQLPKDRFSAERLKGVDSTLKIQPAKLEDSAVYLCASSPGGKRTDTQYFGPGTRLTVL.